A single T cell receptor (beta chain) is shown here with its context. There is no known antigen for this receptor. Base qualities are not at hand, and no much larger clone is one base apart. The entry originates in a study of vaccination and CD4 T cells after COVID-19 (dated by TCRdb to 2021 to 2024). Looking at the study overall: Convalescent patients had a positive SARS-CoV-2 result on nasal swab PCR, and of these patients, nine had mild disease and one had severe disease. In the convalescent cohort there were six males and four females, among whom were two Hispanic individuals, seven Caucasians, two Asians and one multiracial person. Participants got two doses of the Pfizer-BioNTech BNT162b2 vaccine (n=8) or two doses of the Moderna mRNA-1273 vaccine (n=2). Post-COVID blood samples were collected from convalescent patients a median of roughly 100 days after diagnosis, with a range of about 30 to 161 days. Post-vaccine blood samples were collected a median of approximately 68 days after the second vaccine dose, ranging from about 13 to 250 days. Culture stimuli were overlapping spike peptide pools from SARS-CoV-2 and from the common cold coronaviruses HCoV-NL63, HCoV-OC43 and HCoV-229E. In control cultures, a CEFX viral epitope pool was used as positive control, an HIV-1 Nef peptide pool was used as negative control, or no peptide was added. In approximately eleven COVID-19 convalescent patients and several infection-naive healthy vaccine recipients, the spike-specific CD4+ TCR repertoire before mRNA vaccination was compared with the repertoire after mRNA vaccination.

Sample treatment or condition, as interpreted from the label and publication: roughly ten-day PBMC culture with coronavirus spike peptide pools or control peptides (ViraFEST assay). The ViraFEST assay was used in the study, in which antigen-specific T cells were expanded with peptide pools and expanded clonotypes were subsequently identified by TCR sequencing. The positive SARS-CoV-2 PCR tests of the convalescent patients were dated from March to December 2020, before the Alpha, Beta and Delta variants emerged in the United States. More than 1.5 million PBMCs per well were cultured in IMDM with approximately 4.9% human AB serum and roughly 9.3 IU/ml IL-2, plus 10 ug/ml peptide pools. Half of the culture medium was replaced with fresh IL-2-containing medium on days 3 and 7. Once the cells had been in culture for around 10 days, the EasySep CD4+ T cell isolation kit was used to isolate CD4+ T cells by negative selection. Ficoll-Paque Plus gradient centrifugation was used to isolate PBMCs from whole blood, and the isolated PBMCs were then either used fresh or cryopreserved at -140C. Culture conditions were generally each tested in triplicate wells.

Results and caveats for the whole study, not just this receptor: Of the vaccine-specific clones in convalescent patients, 304 of 307, or nearly all, reacted only to SARS-CoV-2 spike and did not cross-react with common cold coronaviruses. Although the median number of SARS-CoV-2-reactive clonotypes went up from 21 after infection to approximately 40 after vaccination, the increase was not significant. Among the post-vaccine SARS-CoV-2-reactive clones in convalescent patients, a median about 86% showed up only after vaccination, which suggests vaccine-specific priming. Relatively few convalescent patients were included in the study, and early timepoints after natural infection were not analyzed.

The library came from PCR. DNA from cultured CD4+ T cells underwent TCR sequencing with the Oncomine TCR Beta short-read assay at the Johns Hopkins FTIC core. The QIAamp micro DNA kit was used to extract genomic DNA from the cultured CD4+ T cells. Oncomine TCR Beta libraries from cultured CD4+ T cells were pooled using unique dual indexes and sequenced on an Illumina iSeq 100. In the original analysis: Non-productive sequences were removed, and CDR3s that did not start with C, did not end with F or W, or were shorter than 7 amino acids were discarded. Antigen-specific clonotypes were identified using the MANAFEST web application through comparison of peptide-stimulated wells with reference and other culture wells. An FDR below 0.05, an odds ratio above 5, and a productive frequency above 0.1% in at least two of three replicate wells were required for clones to be considered positive. A clonotype was classed as cross-reactive if the clonotype showed significant expansion both in SARS-CoV-2 spike wells and in at least one common cold coronavirus spike condition. Similarity between CDR3 sequences was evaluated in R version 3.6.1 using Levenshtein distances (stringdist) and unrooted phylogenetic trees (ape). TCRdb itself trimmed the public reads at Q25 with fastp, ran MiXCR and retained productive beta chains. Every distinct CDR3 protein forms one entry, paired with its most common genes and DNA. V and J calls and clone size were set by TCRdb, not the authors. The sample data list roughly 12,000 distinct CDR3 sequences, and more than 45% of these were observed just once. The ten largest clones take up about a fifth of the sample.

The CDR3 starts with the cysteine, ends with the phenylalanine, and has 14 residues. Only CDR3 DNA remains: 42 bases, in frame from the first base. CDR1 MNHEY and CDR2 SMNVEV are derived from the germline V gene (reference sequence). V is cut back by 5 bases and J by 6 bases, with 9 bases in the junction unmatched. The chain is assembled from TRBV27 and TRBJ2-7, and 8 junction bases match TRBD1. This clonotype was sampled from a human donor who had recovered from COVID-19. The sequenced material came from CD4+ T cells from blood, cultured in vitro. The CDR3 has the sequence CASSTVTGAAEQYF. The DNA is TGTGCCAGCAGTACCGTGACAGGGGCGGCCGAGCAGTACTTC.